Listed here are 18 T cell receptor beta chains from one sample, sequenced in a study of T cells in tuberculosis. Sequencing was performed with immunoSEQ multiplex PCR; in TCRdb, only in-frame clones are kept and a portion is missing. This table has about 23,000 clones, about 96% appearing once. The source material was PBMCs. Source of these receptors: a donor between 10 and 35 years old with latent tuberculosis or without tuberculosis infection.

The CDR3 DNA reads as TGTGCCAGCAGCTTAGTTGCCTTAGGGGGCAATCAGCCCCAGCATTTT. Translation: CASSLVALGGNQPQHF. V usage is TRBV7-9 and J usage is TRBJ1-5; possible D gene TRBD1, 5 bases. The ends were cut back, 1 base at V and 2 bases at J, with 12 bases in the middle. The germline gives CDR1 SEHNR, CDR2 FQNEAQ (reference sequence). The CDR3 length is 16 residues.

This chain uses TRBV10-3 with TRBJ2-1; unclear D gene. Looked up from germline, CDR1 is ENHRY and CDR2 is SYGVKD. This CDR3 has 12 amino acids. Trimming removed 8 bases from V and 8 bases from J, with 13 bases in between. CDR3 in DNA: TGTGCCATCGGGCGAAGTAAACATGAGCAGTTCTTC. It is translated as CAIGRSKHEQFF.

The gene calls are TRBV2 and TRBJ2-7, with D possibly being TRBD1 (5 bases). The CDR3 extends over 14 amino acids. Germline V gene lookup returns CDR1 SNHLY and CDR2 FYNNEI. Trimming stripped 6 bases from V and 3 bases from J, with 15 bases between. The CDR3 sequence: CASRGRGQFYEQYF. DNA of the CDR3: TGTGCCAGCAGGGGGCGTGGCCAGTTCTACGAGCAGTACTTC. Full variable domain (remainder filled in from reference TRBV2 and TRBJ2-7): EPEVTQTPSHQVTQMGQEVILRCVPISNHLYFYWYRQILGQKVEFLVSFYNNEISEKSEIFDDQFSVERPDGSNFTLKIRSTKLEDSAMYFCASRGRGQFYEQYFGPGTRLTVT.

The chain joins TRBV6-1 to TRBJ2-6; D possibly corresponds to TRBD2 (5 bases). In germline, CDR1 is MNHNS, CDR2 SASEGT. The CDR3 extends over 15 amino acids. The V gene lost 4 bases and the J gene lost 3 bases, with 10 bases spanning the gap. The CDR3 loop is CASSVGDDGANVLTF. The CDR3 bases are TGTGCCAGCAGTGTCGGGGATGATGGGGCCAACGTCCTGACTTTC.

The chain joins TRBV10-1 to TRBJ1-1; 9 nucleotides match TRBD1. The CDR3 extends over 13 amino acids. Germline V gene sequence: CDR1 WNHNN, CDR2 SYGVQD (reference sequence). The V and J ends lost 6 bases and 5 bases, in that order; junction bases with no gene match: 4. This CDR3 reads CASSGTGRTEAFF. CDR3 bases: TGCGCCAGCAGCGGGACAGGGCGGACTGAAGCTTTCTTT.

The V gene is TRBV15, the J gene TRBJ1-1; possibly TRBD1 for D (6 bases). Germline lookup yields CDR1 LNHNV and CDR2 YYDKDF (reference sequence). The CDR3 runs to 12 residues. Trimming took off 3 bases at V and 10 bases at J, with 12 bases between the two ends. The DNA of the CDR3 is TGTGCCACCAGCAGGGGTGGGACACGAGCTTTCTTT. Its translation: CATSRGGTRAFF.

For the CDR3, the DNA is TGTGCCTGGAAAGTTTCCCCGGCTTCGGCGGGGTGGAATTCACCCCTCCACTTT. As protein: CAWKVSPASAGWNSPLHF. The V call is TRBV30, the J call TRBJ1-6; D unclear. Germline V gives CDR1 GTSNPN, CDR2 SVGIG (reference sequence). Deletions cut 4 bases from V and 7 bases from J, with 26 bases between. CDR3 length: 18 amino acids.

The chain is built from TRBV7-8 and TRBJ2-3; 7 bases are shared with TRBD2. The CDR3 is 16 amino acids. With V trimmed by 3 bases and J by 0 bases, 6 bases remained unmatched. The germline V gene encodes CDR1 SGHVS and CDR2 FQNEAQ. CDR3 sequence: CASSFKRGLSTDTQYF. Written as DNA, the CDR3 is TGTGCCAGCAGCTTCAAGCGGGGCCTTAGCACAGATACGCAGTATTTT.

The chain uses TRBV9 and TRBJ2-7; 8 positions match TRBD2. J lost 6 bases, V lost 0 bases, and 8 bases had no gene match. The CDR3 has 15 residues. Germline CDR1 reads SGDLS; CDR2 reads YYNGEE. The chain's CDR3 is CASSVGARGAFEQYF. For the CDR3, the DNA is TGTGCCAGCAGCGTAGGGGCGCGGGGGGCTTTCGAGCAGTACTTC.

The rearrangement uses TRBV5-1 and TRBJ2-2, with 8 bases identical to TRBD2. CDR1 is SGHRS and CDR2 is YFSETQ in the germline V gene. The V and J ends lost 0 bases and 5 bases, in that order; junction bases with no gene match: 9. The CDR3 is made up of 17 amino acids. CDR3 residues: CASSLAGSGIYTGELFF. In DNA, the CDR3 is TGCGCCAGCAGCTTGGCCGGTAGCGGGATATATACCGGGGAGCTGTTTTTT.

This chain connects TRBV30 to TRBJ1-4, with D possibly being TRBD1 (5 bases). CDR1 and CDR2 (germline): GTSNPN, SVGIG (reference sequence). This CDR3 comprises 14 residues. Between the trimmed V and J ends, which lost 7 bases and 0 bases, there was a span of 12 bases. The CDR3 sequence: CAFGRGPTNEKLFF. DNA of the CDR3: TGTGCCTTTGGTAGGGGTCCAACTAATGAAAAACTGTTTTTT.

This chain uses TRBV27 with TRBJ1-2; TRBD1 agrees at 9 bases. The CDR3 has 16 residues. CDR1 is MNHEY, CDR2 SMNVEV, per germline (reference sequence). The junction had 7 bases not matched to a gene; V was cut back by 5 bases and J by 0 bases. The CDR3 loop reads CASSQSTGGTNYGYTF. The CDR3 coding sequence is TGTGCCAGCAGTCAATCGACAGGGGGGACTAACTATGGCTACACCTTC.

CDR3 DNA sequence: TGTGCCTGGAGTCCGGACTTCAACACCGGGGAGCTGTTTTTT. Its translation is CAWSPDFNTGELFF. The rearrangement uses TRBV30 and TRBJ2-2, with D perhaps TRBD2 (5 bases). With 2 bases removed from V and 2 bases from J, the gap between germline ends came to 9 bases. The CDR3 runs to 14 residues. In germline, CDR1 is GTSNPN, CDR2 SVGIG (reference sequence).

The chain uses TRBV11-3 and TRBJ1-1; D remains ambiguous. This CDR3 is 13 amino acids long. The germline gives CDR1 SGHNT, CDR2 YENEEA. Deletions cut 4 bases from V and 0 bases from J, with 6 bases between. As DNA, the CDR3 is TGTGCCAGCAGCTGGCGGATGAACACTGAAGCTTTCTTT. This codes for CASSWRMNTEAFF.

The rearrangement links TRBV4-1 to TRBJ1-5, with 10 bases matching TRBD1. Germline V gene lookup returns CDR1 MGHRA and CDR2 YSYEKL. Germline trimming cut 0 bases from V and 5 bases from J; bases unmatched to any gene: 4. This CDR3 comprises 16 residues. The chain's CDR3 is CASSQEEGTGDQPQHF. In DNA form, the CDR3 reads TGCGCCAGCAGCCAAGAAGAGGGGACAGGGGATCAGCCCCAGCATTTT.

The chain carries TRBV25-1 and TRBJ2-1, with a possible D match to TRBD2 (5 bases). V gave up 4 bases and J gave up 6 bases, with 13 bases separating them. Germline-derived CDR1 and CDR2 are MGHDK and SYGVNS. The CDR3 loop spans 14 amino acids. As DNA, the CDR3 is TGTGCCAGCAGTGCAGTGGGAGCATCCAATGAGCAGTTCTTC. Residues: CASSAVGASNEQFF.

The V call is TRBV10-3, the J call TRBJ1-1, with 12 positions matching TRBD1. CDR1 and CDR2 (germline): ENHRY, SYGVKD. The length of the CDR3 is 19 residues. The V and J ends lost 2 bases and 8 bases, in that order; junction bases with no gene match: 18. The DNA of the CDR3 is TGTGCCATCAGTGAGCTTGGAGGCGGGCCGGGACAGGGGGCATACGAAGCTTTCTTT. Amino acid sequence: CAISELGGGPGQGAYEAFF.

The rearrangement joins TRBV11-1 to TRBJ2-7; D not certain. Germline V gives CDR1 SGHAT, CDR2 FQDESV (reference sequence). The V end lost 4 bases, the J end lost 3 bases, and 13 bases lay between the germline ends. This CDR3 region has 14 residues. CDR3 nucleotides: TGTGCCAGCAGCTCCCACCGAGGTCTCTACGAGCAGTACTTC. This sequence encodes CASSSHRGLYEQYF.